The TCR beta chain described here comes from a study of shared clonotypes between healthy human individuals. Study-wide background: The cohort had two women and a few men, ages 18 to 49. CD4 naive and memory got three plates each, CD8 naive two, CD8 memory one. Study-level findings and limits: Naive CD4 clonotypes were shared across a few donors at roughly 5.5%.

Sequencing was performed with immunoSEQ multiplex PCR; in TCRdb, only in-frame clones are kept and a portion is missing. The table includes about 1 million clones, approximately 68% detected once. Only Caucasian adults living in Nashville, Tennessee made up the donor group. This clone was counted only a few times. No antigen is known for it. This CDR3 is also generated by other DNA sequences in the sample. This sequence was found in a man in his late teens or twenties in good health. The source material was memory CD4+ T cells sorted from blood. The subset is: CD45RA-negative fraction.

The CDR3 protein is CASTLGENYGYTF. Here the CDR3 DNA reads TGCGCCAGCACCCTTGGGGAAAACTATGGCTACACCTTC. This chain joins TRBV5-1 and TRBJ1-2; D not resolved. The V gene lost 6 bases and the J gene lost 2 bases, with 11 bases spanning the gap. The CDR3 runs to 13 residues. Germline-derived CDR1 and CDR2 are SGHRS and YFSETQ.